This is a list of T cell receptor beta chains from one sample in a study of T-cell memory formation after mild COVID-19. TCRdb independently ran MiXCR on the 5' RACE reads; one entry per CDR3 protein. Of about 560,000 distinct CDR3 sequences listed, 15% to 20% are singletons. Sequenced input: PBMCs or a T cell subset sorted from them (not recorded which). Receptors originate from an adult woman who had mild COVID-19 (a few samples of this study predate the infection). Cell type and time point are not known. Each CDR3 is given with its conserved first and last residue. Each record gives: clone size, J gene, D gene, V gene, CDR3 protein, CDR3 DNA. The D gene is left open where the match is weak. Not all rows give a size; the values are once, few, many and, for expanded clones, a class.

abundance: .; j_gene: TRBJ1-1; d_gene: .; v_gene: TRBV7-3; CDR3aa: CASSLWEGYEAFF; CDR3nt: TGTGCCAGCAGCTTATGGGAAGGGTATGAAGCTTTCTTT
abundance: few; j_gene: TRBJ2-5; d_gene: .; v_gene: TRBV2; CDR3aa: CASRIVETQYF; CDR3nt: TGTGCCAGCAGGATAGTGGAGACCCAGTACTTC
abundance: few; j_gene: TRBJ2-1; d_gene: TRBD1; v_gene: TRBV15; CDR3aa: CATRDRASVNEQFF; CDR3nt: TGTGCCACCAGGGACAGGGCGTCGGTCAATGAGCAGTTCTTC
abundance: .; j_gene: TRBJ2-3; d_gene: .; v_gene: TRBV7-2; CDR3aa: CASSLGSVGSDTQYF; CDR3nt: TGTGCCAGCAGCTTGGGCTCGGTCGGATCAGATACGCAGTATTTT
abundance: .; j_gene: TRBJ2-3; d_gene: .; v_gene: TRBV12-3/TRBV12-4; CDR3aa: CASSLSLGLTMGTDTQYF; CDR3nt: TGTGCCAGCAGTTTAAGTTTGGGGCTAACTATGGGGACAGATACGCAGTATTTT
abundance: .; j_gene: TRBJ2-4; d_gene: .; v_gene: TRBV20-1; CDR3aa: CSAREGTNIQYF; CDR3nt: TGCAGTGCTAGAGAAGGGACAAACATTCAGTACTTC
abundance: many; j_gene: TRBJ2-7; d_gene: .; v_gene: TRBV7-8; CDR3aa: CASSPRSGVSYEQYF; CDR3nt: TGTGCCAGCAGCCCGAGATCCGGGGTTAGCTACGAGCAGTACTTC
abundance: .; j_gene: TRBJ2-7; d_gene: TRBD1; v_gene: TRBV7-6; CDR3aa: CASSAGQGIYEQYF; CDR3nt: TGTGCCAGCAGCGCGGGACAGGGGATCTACGAGCAGTACTTC
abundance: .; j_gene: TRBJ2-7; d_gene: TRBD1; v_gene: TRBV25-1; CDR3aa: CASSRIVGTGTYEQYF; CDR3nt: TGTGCCAGCAGTAGAATAGTTGGGACAGGGACCTACGAGCAGTACTTC
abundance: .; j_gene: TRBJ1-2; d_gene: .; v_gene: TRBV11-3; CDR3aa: CASGQSNYGYTF; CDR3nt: TGTGCCAGTGGACAGTCCAACTATGGCTACACCTTC
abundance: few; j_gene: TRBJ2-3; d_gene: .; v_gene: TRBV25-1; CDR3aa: CASSGHNTDTQYF; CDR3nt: TGTGCCAGCAGTGGCCACAACACAGATACGCAGTATTTT
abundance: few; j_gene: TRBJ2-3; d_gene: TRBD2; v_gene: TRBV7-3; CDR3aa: CASRLAGDTDTQYF; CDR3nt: TGTGCCAGCCGACTAGCGGGAGACACAGATACGCAGTATTTT
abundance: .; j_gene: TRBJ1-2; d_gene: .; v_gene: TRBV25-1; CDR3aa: CASSEPGRQYGYTF; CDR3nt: TGTGCCAGCAGTGAACCGGGACGGCAATATGGCTACACCTTC